The 16 T cell receptor beta chains reported below all come from one sample, sequenced in a study of T cell responses to AZD1222 COVID-19 vaccine. Clones were read by immunoSEQ multiplex PCR, and TCRdb kept only the in-frame ones, dropping some. The table has just over 90,000 clones, approximately 90% seen once; the top ten hold about 2.5%. The material sequenced was peripheral blood, taken 28 days after the second AZD1222 dose. These TCRs come from an adult who received the AZD1222 COVID-19 vaccine.

The chain employs TRBV7-6 and TRBJ2-1; 11 nucleotides line up with TRBD2. This CDR3 region has 17 residues. In germline, CDR1 is SGHVS, CDR2 FNYEAQ. J gave up 4 bases and V 0 bases, and 5 bases lay outside the gene matches. CDR3 sequence reads: CASSLARGLAAYNEQFF. In DNA, the CDR3 is TGTGCCAGCAGCTTAGCCCGGGGACTAGCGGCATACAATGAGCAGTTCTTC.

The CDR3 region has the DNA TGCGCCAGCAGCTTGGGTAGCGGGAGGGCCGGGGGCACAGATACGCAGTATTTT. It encodes CASSLGSGRAGGTDTQYF. The chain couples TRBV5-1 to TRBJ2-3; TRBD2 matches at 11 bases. V lost 0 bases, J lost 1 base, and 7 bases stayed unmatched. This CDR3 region has 18 residues. Germline V gene lookup returns CDR1 SGHRS and CDR2 YFSETQ.

V is TRBV6-2 or TRBV6-3 and J is TRBJ1-1; maybe TRBD1 (5 bases). The CDR3 is 16 residues long. The germline gives CDR1 MNHEY, CDR2 SVGEGT. Trimming shortened V by 2 bases and J by 0 bases, and 13 bases separated the two germline ends. CDR3 amino acids: CASSYVRVGVNTEAFF. The CDR3 nucleotides are TGTGCCAGCAGTTACGTCAGGGTGGGAGTGAACACTGAAGCTTTCTTT.

The chain couples TRBV29-1 to TRBJ2-7, with D perhaps TRBD1 (6 bases). The CDR3 has 15 residues. The germline V and J ends were trimmed by 6 bases and 1 base, with 19 bases remaining between them. Germline-derived CDR1 and CDR2 are SQVTM and ANQGSEA. Here the CDR3 reads CSVRDPDSVSYEQYF. The CDR3 DNA is TGCAGCGTCCGAGACCCGGACAGTGTGTCCTACGAGCAGTACTTC.

This clone was seen only once. The chain couples TRBV28 to TRBJ2-7, with no clear D. The V gene lost 10 bases and the J gene lost 5 bases, with 21 bases spanning the gap. CDR1 is MDHEN, CDR2 SYDVKM, per germline. The CDR3 has 14 residues. The CDR3 here is CATRPGTITHEQYF. CDR3 DNA: TGTGCCACCCGGCCGGGTACGATTACTCACGAGCAGTACTTC.

The V gene is TRBV18, the J gene TRBJ1-3; 7 bases line up with TRBD1. This CDR3 spans 15 amino acids. Germline V gene data show CDR1 as KGHSH and CDR2 as LQKENI. V shed 3 bases and J 4 bases; nucleotides not matched to a gene: 6. The CDR3 sequence is CASSPMTGIGNTIYF. The DNA of the CDR3 is TGTGCCAGCTCACCGATGACAGGGATCGGAAACACCATATATTTT.

V is TRBV18 and J is TRBJ1-4; D is unresolved. The V and J ends lost 3 bases and 0 bases respectively, with 14 bases between them. Germline V gene lookup returns CDR1 KGHSH and CDR2 LQKENI. The CDR3 has 17 amino acids. The CDR3, as DNA: TGTGCCAGCTCACCTTTCCCCCAGCTTGCAACTAATGAAAAACTGTTTTTT. It specifies CASSPFPQLATNEKLFF.

The chain has TRBV24-1 and TRBJ2-1; D is possibly TRBD1 (5 bases). V dropped 7 bases and J dropped 7 bases, with 7 bases sitting between them. The CDR3 spans 11 residues. CDR1 and CDR2 (germline): KGHDR, SFDVKD. The CDR3 nucleotides read TGTGCCACCAGCAGGGATAATGAGCAGTTCTTC. It specifies CATSRDNEQFF.

DNA of the CDR3: TGCGCCAGCAGCAACAGGGCGGTGAACACTGAAGCTTTCTTT. This encodes CASSNRAVNTEAFF. The chain employs TRBV5-1 and TRBJ1-1; D perhaps matches TRBD1 (6 bases). This CDR3 region has 14 residues. Germline V gene lookup returns CDR1 SGHRS and CDR2 YFSETQ. V shed 4 bases and J shed 0 bases, with 10 bases lying between them. Complete variable domain (other parts from reference TRBV5-1 and TRBJ1-1): KAGVTQTPRYLIKTRGQQVTLSCSPISGHRSVSWYQQTPGQGLQFLFEYFSETQRNKGNFPGRFSGRQFSNSRSEMNVSTLELGDSALYLCASSNRAVNTEAFFGQGTRLTVV.

The V and J genes are TRBV25-1 and TRBJ2-2; D is uncertain. The CDR3 consists of 14 residues. Trimming left V 4 bases short and J 8 bases short, with 14 bases between. The germline V gene encodes CDR1 MGHDK and CDR2 SYGVNS. The CDR3 is CASSASVAGGELFF. The CDR3 bases are TGTGCCAGCAGTGCATCCGTGGCCGGAGGGGAGCTGTTTTTT.

The J gene is TRBJ2-1, the V gene TRBV7-3, with TRBD2 identical over 10 bases. Germline CDR1 is SGHTA and CDR2 is FQGTGA. J lost 7 bases, V lost 5 bases, and 14 bases had no gene match. The CDR3 loop spans 17 amino acids. The CDR3 nucleotides read TGTGCCAGCAGCATACTCCCTGCTAGCGGGAGACTAAATGAGCAGTTCTTC. This codes for CASSILPASGRLNEQFF.

The chain carries TRBV9 and TRBJ2-7; TRBD2 matches 7 bases. Trimming took 2 bases from V and 2 from J; bases not matched to a gene: 4. The germline gives CDR1 SGDLS, CDR2 YYNGEE. CDR3 size: 14 residues. For the CDR3, the DNA is TGTGCCAGCAGCGTGAGCGGGGAGACCTACGAGCAGTACTTC. This gives the protein CASSVSGETYEQYF.

This clone has more than one count but fewer than ten. The V gene is TRBV5-1, the J gene TRBJ2-1; maybe TRBD2 (5 bases). The CDR3 covers 13 residues. The ends were cut back, 0 bases at V and 9 bases at J, with 10 bases in the middle. CDR1 and CDR2 from the germline V gene are SGHRS and YFSETQ. CDR3 protein: CASSLASEGEQFF. The CDR3 nucleotides are TGCGCCAGCAGCTTGGCCAGCGAGGGTGAGCAGTTCTTC. Using reference TRBV5-1 and TRBJ2-1 for the parts outside the CDR3, the full variable domain is KAGVTQTPRYLIKTRGQQVTLSCSPISGHRSVSWYQQTPGQGLQFLFEYFSETQRNKGNFPGRFSGRQFSNSRSEMNVSTLELGDSALYLCASSLASEGEQFFGPGTRLTVL.

This chain connects TRBV7-8 to TRBJ1-1, with D tentatively TRBD1 (5 bases). Deletions cut 5 bases from V and 1 base from J, with 14 bases between. Germline-derived CDR1 and CDR2 are SGHVS and FQNEAQ. The CDR3 runs to 15 residues. This chain's CDR3 is CASSPRDGTNTEAFF. The CDR3, as DNA: TGTGCCAGCAGCCCACGGGACGGGACGAACACTGAAGCTTTCTTT.

This chain connects TRBV30 to TRBJ1-4, with a possible D match to TRBD1 (6 bases). V dropped 3 bases and J dropped 4 bases, with 15 bases sitting between them. This CDR3 is built from 15 residues. Looked up from germline, CDR1 is GTSNPN and CDR2 is SVGIG (reference sequence). The CDR3 nucleotides are TGTGCCTGGAGCAGAACAGGGATGGGTAATGAAAAACTGTTTTTT. The encoded protein is CAWSRTGMGNEKLFF. Complete variable domain (other parts from reference TRBV30 and TRBJ1-4): SQTIHQWPATLVQPVGSPLSLECTVEGTSNPNLYWYRQAAGRGLQLLFYSVGIGQISSEVPQNLSASRPQDRQFILSSKKLLLSDSGFYLCAWSRTGMGNEKLFFGSGTQLSVL.

V is TRBV7-3 and J is TRBJ2-2, with a weak D call TRBD1 (5 bases). The CDR3 length is 15 residues. Germline V gene sequence: CDR1 SGHTA, CDR2 FQGTGA. V was clipped by 5 bases and J by 3 bases, with 13 bases between them. CDR3 nucleotides: TGTGCCAGCAGCCCAGGGTTGGGTTACACCGGGGAGCTGTTTTTT. Translated: CASSPGLGYTGELFF.